These T cell receptor beta chains were read from a single sample in a study of cytomegalovirus exposure and HLA in healthy donors. The repertoire was sequenced with immunoSEQ multiplex PCR; TCRdb's copy has only in-frame clones and lacks some. The data show 150,000 or so clones, with approximately 86% seen just once and 2% to 2.5% held by the top ten. The sequenced sample was PBMCs. These receptors all come from a man under 40 in good health and CMV-seropositive. The CDR3 runs from the conserved cysteine through the conserved F or W. The D gene is left open where the match is weak. Size tells how often a clone was seen (once, few, many) or the class of an expanded clone, and some rows leave it out.

- | TRBJ2-1 | TRBV9 | TRBD1 | TGTGCCAGCAGCGGACAGGGGAATGAGCAGTTCTTC | CASSGQGNEQFF
- | TRBJ1-1 | TRBV7-3 | - | TGTGCCGGGAGACACCTCGGGGGCACTGAAGCTTTCTTT | CAGRHLGGTEAFF
- | TRBJ2-7 | TRBV4-3 | TRBD2 | TGCGCCAGCAGCCAAGATCAATCTAGCGGGGGGTCCTACGAGCAGTACTTC | CASSQDQSSGGSYEQYF
- | TRBJ2-6 | TRBV18 | - | TGTGCCAGCTCACCTTCAATGACAGGACCTAGCTCTGGGGCCAACGTCCTGACTTTC | CASSPSMTGPSSGANVLTF
- | TRBJ1-6 | TRBV9 | - | TGTGCCAGCAGCGTAGGGGTGGGGGCAGGGCATAATTCACCCCTCCACTTT | CASSVGVGAGHNSPLHF
few | TRBJ1-2 | TRBV7-2 | - | TGTGCCAGCAGCTTCGACATAAATGGCTACACCTTC | CASSFDINGYTF
- | TRBJ2-7 | TRBV4-1 | - | TGCGCCAGCAGCCAGGAACAGGGACCCGAGGCCTACGAGCAGTACTTC | CASSQEQGPEAYEQYF
- | TRBJ1-2 | TRBV4-3 | TRBD1 | TGCGCCAGCAGCCCGTCCCGGGACAGGGAACGGGCCTATGGCTACACCTTC | CASSPSRDRERAYGYTF
- | TRBJ1-2 | TRBV5-1 | - | TGCGCCAGCAGCTTCTTCGGGGGGCTAGATGGCTACACCTTC | CASSFFGGLDGYTF
few | TRBJ1-2 | TRBV27 | - | TGTGCCAGCAGCACGGGACTGCGGGGCTACACCTTC | CASSTGLRGYTF
- | TRBJ2-7 | TRBV27 | TRBD1 | TGTGCCAGCAGTTTAATTGGGACAGGGGGCTCTTGGGTGTACTTC | CASSLIGTGGSWVYF
- | TRBJ2-3 | TRBV11-2 | - | TGTGCCAGCATCAAAGACACGAACGTCGATACGCAGTATTTT | CASIKDTNVDTQYF
once | TRBJ1-1 | TRBV25-1 | TRBD1 | TGTGCCAGCGCGGGACAGCAGAACACTGAAGCTTTCTTT | CASAGQQNTEAFF
- | TRBJ2-1 | TRBV30 | - | TGTGCCTGTCGTATCCCAGCGGCATTTGAGCAGTTCTTC | CACRIPAAFEQFF